The 18 T cell receptor beta chains reported below all come from one sample, sequenced in a study of blood T cell repertoires in COVID-19. The method was immunoSEQ multiplex PCR; TCRdb's version includes in-frame clones alone and lacks a portion of them. Of over 250,000 clones detected, roughly 86% appear once; the ten largest clones hold roughly 1.9%. The material sequenced was PBMCs or T cells enriched from blood (not recorded which). These receptors were collected from a woman aged 60-75 years who had recovered from COVID-19.

CDR3 loop: CASKSNYGYTF. CDR3 nucleotides: TGTGCCAGCAAGAGTAACTATGGCTACACCTTC. This chain joins TRBV6-5 and TRBJ1-2; D remains ambiguous. The length of the CDR3 is 11 residues. Germline-derived CDR1 and CDR2 are MNHEY and SVGAGI. With 7 bases removed from V and 1 base from J, the gap between germline ends came to 4 bases.

The V gene is TRBV27, the J gene TRBJ1-5; D might be TRBD1 (5 bases). Germline values: CDR1 MNHEY, CDR2 SMNVEV (reference sequence). The V end was cut by 0 bases, the J end by 5 bases, with 11 bases between. This CDR3 has 15 amino acids. This chain's CDR3 is CASSLSWGEDQPQHF. CDR3 in DNA: TGTGCCAGCAGTTTATCGTGGGGGGAGGATCAGCCCCAGCATTTT.

This chain links TRBV5-1 with TRBJ1-1; unclear D gene. This CDR3 comprises 14 residues. Germline values: CDR1 SGHRS, CDR2 YFSETQ. V was pared by 0 bases and J by 4 bases, with 10 bases between. CDR3 sequence (DNA): TGCGCCAGCAGCTTGGAACGCCCCAGCACTGAAGCTTTCTTT. This gives the protein CASSLERPSTEAFF.

This chain connects TRBV27 to TRBJ1-5, with 10 bases that match TRBD1. Trimming took 8 bases from V and 2 from J; bases not matched to a gene: 3. The CDR3 has 14 residues. Germline V gene lookup returns CDR1 MNHEY and CDR2 SMNVEV (reference sequence). The CDR3 loop is CASGTGEGNQPQHF. CDR3 nucleotide sequence: TGTGCCAGCGGGACAGGGGAGGGCAATCAGCCCCAGCATTTT.

The rearrangement links TRBV7-3 to TRBJ2-5; 11 nucleotides line up with TRBD2. After removal of 2 bases from V and 5 bases from J, the junction contained 4 bases not matched to a gene. Per germline, CDR1 SGHTA and CDR2 FQGTGA. This CDR3 is 15 amino acids long. CDR3 DNA: TGTGCCAGCAGCTTAGGACTAGCGGGTCGGGAGACCCAGTACTTC. It translates to CASSLGLAGRETQYF. The full variable domain, its missing parts supplied by reference TRBV7-3 and TRBJ2-5, is GAGVSQTPSNKVTEKGKYVELRCDPISGHTALYWYRQSLGQGPEFLIYFQGTGAADDSGLPNDRFFAVRPEGSVSTLKIQRTERGDSAVYLCASSLGLAGRETQYFGPGTRLLVL.

V and J are TRBV5-1 and TRBJ2-2; TRBD2 is a possible D gene (5 bases). CDR1 and CDR2 (germline): SGHRS, YFSETQ. The CDR3 sequence is 17 residues long. Trimming left V 4 bases short and J 3 bases short, with 19 bases between. The CDR3 nucleotides read TGCGCCAGCAGCCCCCCTCCCCGGGATGAGTACACCGGGGAGCTGTTTTTT. Translation gives CASSPPPRDEYTGELFF.

To note about this clone: The sample carries other DNA sequences with the same CDR3. This sequence joins TRBV5-1 and TRBJ1-5; D possibly corresponds to TRBD1 (5 bases). Trimming took off 1 base at V and 5 bases at J, with 7 bases between the two ends. Germline CDR1 SGHRS, CDR2 YFSETQ. This CDR3 is 13 amino acids long. The CDR3 nucleotides are TGCGCCAGCAGCTTGACAGGCGATCAGCCCCAGCATTTT. It encodes CASSLTGDQPQHF.

The rearrangement uses TRBV18 and TRBJ1-1; perhaps TRBD1 as D (5 bases). The V gene's germline CDR1 is KGHSH and CDR2 LQKENI. The CDR3 spans 13 residues. V dropped 8 bases and J dropped 2 bases, with 12 bases sitting between them. DNA for the CDR3: TGTGCCAGCATACCCAGGGTAAACACTGAAGCTTTCTTT. It translates to CASIPRVNTEAFF.

The chain is built from TRBV3-1 (or the pseudogene TRBV3-2) and TRBJ2-5; 8 bases map to TRBD1. Germline values: CDR1 LGHDT, CDR2 YNNKEL (reference sequence). The CDR3 extends over 18 amino acids. V was clipped by 1 base and J by 5 bases; unmatched bases: 15. CDR3 amino acids: CASSQGGAWGRGLETQYF. The CDR3 DNA reads TGTGCCAGCAGCCAAGGCGGAGCTTGGGGCAGGGGGCTGGAGACCCAGTACTTC.

J is TRBJ1-4 and V is TRBV18; TRBD1 matches at 8 bases. Per germline, CDR1 KGHSH and CDR2 LQKENI. There are 13 residues in the CDR3. V lost 7 bases to trimming and J lost 7 bases; unmatched junction nucleotides: 5. CDR3 nucleotides: TGTGCCAGCTACGGACAGGGAGGTGAAAAACTGTTTTTT. Encoded protein: CASYGQGGEKLFF. Variable domain in full (rest from reference TRBV18 and TRBJ1-4): NAGVMQNPRHLVRRRGQEARLRCSPMKGHSHVYWYRQLPEEGLKFMVYLQKENIIDESGMPKERFSAEFPKEGPSILRIQQVVRGDSAAYFCASYGQGGEKLFFGSGTQLSVL.

This chain links TRBV24-1 with TRBJ2-2; TRBD2 matches 12 bases. Per the germline V gene, CDR1 is KGHDR and CDR2 is SFDVKD. The V segment lost 3 bases and the J segment 4 bases; nucleotides outside the gene matches: 8. The CDR3 has 18 residues. The chain's CDR3 is CATSDPLAGGPGTGELFF. The CDR3 nucleotides are TGTGCCACCAGTGATCCCCTAGCGGGAGGGCCGGGCACCGGGGAGCTGTTTTTT.

For this clone: One end of the junction varies from germline; a read error may be responsible. The rearrangement uses TRBV2 and TRBJ2-7; TRBD2 matches 10 bases. Germline loops: CDR1 SNHLY, CDR2 FYNNEI. The CDR3 loop spans 15 amino acids. The CDR3 reads CASSEGTSGIYEQYF. The CDR3 nucleotides read TGTGCCAGCAGCGAAGGCACTAGCGGGATTTACGAGCAGTACTTC.

The rearrangement joins TRBV19 to TRBJ1-3, with D tentatively TRBD1 (6 bases). The CDR3 length is 16 residues. The germline V and J ends were trimmed by 9 bases and 0 bases, with 18 bases remaining between them. Looked up from germline, CDR1 is LNHDA and CDR2 is SQIVND (reference sequence). CDR3 residues: CASTTQDRISGNTIYF. CDR3 nucleotides: TGTGCCAGCACGACGCAAGACAGGATCTCTGGAAACACCATATATTTT.

The V gene is TRBV27, the J gene TRBJ1-6, with D uncertain. The CDR3 spans 12 residues. CDR1 and CDR2 (germline): MNHEY, SMNVEV (reference sequence). Trimming cost V 5 bases and J 8 bases, with 7 bases left between them. This CDR3 is CASSRQDSPLHF. The CDR3 coding sequence is TGTGCCAGCAGTCGGCAGGATTCACCCCTCCACTTT.

The J gene is TRBJ2-3, the V gene TRBV3-1 (or the pseudogene TRBV3-2); 11 bases are shared with TRBD2. The V and J ends lost 1 base and 4 bases, in that order; junction bases with no gene match: 4. The CDR3 runs 16 residues. The germline V gene has CDR1 LGHDT and CDR2 YNNKEL (reference sequence). The CDR3 loop reads CASSQGLAGGADTQYF. DNA of the CDR3: TGTGCCAGCAGCCAAGGGCTAGCGGGAGGTGCAGATACGCAGTATTTT.

V gene TRBV3-1 (or the pseudogene TRBV3-2) combines with J gene TRBJ2-7, with TRBD2 matching 9 bases. Germline-derived CDR1 and CDR2 are LGHDT and YNNKEL (reference sequence). The ends lost 1 base at V and 13 bases at J; junction bases unmatched: 11. The CDR3 has 14 amino acids. Here the CDR3 DNA reads TGTGCCAGCAGCCAAGCAGGGGAGACTAGCGGCGGATACTTC. Its translation: CASSQAGETSGGYF.

This chain connects TRBV5-1 to TRBJ1-4, with D perhaps TRBD1 (5 bases). The CDR3 contains 13 residues. The V and J ends lost 4 bases and 5 bases respectively, with 9 bases between them. Germline-derived CDR1 and CDR2 are SGHRS and YFSETQ. The CDR3 region has the DNA TGCGCCAGCAGCGTATCAGGGAATGAAAAACTGTTTTTT. Translation: CASSVSGNEKLFF. The full variable domain, with the rest looked up from reference TRBV5-1 and TRBJ1-4, is KAGVTQTPRYLIKTRGQQVTLSCSPISGHRSVSWYQQTPGQGLQFLFEYFSETQRNKGNFPGRFSGRQFSNSRSEMNVSTLELGDSALYLCASSVSGNEKLFFGSGTQLSVL.

V gene TRBV7-8 combines with J gene TRBJ2-2; 12 nucleotides match TRBD2. V trimming: 2 bases; J trimming: 7 bases; junction bases outside the gene matches: 8. Looked up from germline, CDR1 is SGHVS and CDR2 is FQNEAQ. CDR3 size: 17 residues. The CDR3 DNA sequence: TGTGCCAGCAGCTTACTAGCGGGAGGGCCGAGCGGCGGGGAGCTGTTTTTT. It yields the protein CASSLLAGGPSGGELFF.